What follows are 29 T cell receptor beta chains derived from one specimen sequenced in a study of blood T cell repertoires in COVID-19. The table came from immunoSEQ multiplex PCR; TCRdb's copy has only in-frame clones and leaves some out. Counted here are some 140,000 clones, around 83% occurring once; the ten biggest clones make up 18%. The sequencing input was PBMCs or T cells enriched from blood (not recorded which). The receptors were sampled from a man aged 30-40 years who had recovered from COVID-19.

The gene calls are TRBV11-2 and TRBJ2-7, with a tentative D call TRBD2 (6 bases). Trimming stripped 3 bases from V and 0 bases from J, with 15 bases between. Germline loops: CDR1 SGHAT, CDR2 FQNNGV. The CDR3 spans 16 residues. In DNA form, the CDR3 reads TGTGCCAGCAGCTTTTCCCCAGCGGGCAGCTCCTACGAGCAGTACGTC. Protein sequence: CASSFSPAGSSYEQYV.

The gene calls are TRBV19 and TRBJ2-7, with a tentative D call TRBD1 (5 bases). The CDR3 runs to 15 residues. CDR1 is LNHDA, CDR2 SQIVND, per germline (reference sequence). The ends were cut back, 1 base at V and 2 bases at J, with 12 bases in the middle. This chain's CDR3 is CASSIGAGPPYEQYF. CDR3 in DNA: TGTGCCAGTAGTATAGGGGCAGGGCCCCCCTACGAGCAGTACTTC.

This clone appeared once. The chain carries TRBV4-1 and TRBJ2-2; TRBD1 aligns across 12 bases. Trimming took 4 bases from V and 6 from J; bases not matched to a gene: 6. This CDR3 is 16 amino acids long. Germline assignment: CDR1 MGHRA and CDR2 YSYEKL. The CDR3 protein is CASSPGGQGAAGELFF. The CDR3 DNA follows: TGCGCCAGCAGCCCGGGGGGACAGGGGGCCGCCGGGGAGCTGTTTTTT.

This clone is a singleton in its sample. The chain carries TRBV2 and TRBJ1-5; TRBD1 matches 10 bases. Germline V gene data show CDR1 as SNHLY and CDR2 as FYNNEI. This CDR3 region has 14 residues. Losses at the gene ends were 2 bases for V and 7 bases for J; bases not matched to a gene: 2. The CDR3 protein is CASSERQGAQPQHF. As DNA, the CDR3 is TGTGCCAGCAGTGAAAGACAGGGGGCGCAGCCCCAGCATTTT.

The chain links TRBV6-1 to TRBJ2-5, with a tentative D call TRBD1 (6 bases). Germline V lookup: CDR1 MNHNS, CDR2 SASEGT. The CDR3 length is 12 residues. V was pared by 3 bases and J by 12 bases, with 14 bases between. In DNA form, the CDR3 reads TGTGCCAGCAGTGATCCTACCGGGACAAAGTACTTC. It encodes CASSDPTGTKYF.

In DNA, the CDR3 is TGCGCCAGCAGCTTGCTCGGGACAGGGGGGTTTTACGAGCAGTACTTC. It is translated as CASSLLGTGGFYEQYF. The genes are TRBV5-1 and TRBJ2-7; 11 positions match TRBD1. Germline-derived CDR1 and CDR2 are SGHRS and YFSETQ. The ends lost 1 base at V and 4 bases at J; junction bases unmatched: 7. The CDR3 length is 16 residues. Full variable domain (missing parts from reference TRBV5-1 and TRBJ2-7): KAGVTQTPRYLIKTRGQQVTLSCSPISGHRSVSWYQQTPGQGLQFLFEYFSETQRNKGNFPGRFSGRQFSNSRSEMNVSTLELGDSALYLCASSLLGTGGFYEQYFGPGTRLTVT.

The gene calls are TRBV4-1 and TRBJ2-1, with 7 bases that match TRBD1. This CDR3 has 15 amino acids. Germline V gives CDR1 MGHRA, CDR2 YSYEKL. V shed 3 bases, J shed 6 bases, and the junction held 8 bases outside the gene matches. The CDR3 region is CASSQAGTVSNEQFF. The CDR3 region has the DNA TGCGCCAGCAGCCAGGCCGGGACAGTCTCCAATGAGCAGTTCTTC.

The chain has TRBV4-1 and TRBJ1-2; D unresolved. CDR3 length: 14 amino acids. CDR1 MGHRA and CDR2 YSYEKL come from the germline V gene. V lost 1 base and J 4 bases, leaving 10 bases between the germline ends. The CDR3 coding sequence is TGCGCCAGCAGCCAAGTGGGCGGGCCCTATGGCTACACCTTC. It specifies CASSQVGGPYGYTF.

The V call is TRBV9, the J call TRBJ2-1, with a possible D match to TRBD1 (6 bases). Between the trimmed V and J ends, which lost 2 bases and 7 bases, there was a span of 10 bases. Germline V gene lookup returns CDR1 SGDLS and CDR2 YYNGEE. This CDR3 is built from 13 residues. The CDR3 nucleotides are TGTGCCAGCAGCGTCAACAGGGAGAATGAGCAGTTCTTC. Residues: CASSVNRENEQFF.

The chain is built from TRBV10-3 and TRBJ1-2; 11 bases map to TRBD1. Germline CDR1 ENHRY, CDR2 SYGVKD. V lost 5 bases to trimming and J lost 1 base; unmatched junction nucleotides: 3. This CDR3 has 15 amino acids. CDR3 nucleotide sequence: TGTGCCATCAGTTTGGGACAGGGGGGTAACTATGGCTACACCTTC. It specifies CAISLGQGGNYGYTF.

For the CDR3, the DNA is TGTGCCAGCAGTCCACAGGGGAACACTGAAGCTTTCTTT. As protein: CASSPQGNTEAFF. V is TRBV27 and J is TRBJ1-1, with D possibly TRBD1 on 6 matching bases. The germline V and J ends were trimmed by 5 bases and 1 base, with 8 bases remaining between them. The CDR3 extends over 13 amino acids. Per the germline V gene, CDR1 is MNHEY and CDR2 is SMNVEV (reference sequence).

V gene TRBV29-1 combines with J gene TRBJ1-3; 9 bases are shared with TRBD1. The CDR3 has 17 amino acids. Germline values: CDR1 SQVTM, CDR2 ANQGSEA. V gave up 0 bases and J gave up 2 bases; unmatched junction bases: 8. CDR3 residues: CSVEDLRTGEAGNTIYF. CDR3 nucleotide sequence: TGCAGCGTTGAAGACCTAAGGACAGGGGAGGCTGGAAACACCATATATTTT.

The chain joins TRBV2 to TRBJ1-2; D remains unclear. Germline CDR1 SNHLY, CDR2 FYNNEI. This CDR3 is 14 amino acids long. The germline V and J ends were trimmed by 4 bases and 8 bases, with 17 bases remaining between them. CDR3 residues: CASSVRKGLDGYTF. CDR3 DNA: TGTGCCAGCAGTGTCCGGAAAGGACTCGACGGCTACACCTTC.

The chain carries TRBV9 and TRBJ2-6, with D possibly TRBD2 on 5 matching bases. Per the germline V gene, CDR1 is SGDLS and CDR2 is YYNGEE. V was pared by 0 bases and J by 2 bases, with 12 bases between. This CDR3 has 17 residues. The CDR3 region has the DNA TGTGCCAGCAGCGTAGGGTTGGGAGTGGCTGGGGCCAACGTCCTGACTTTC. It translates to CASSVGLGVAGANVLTF.

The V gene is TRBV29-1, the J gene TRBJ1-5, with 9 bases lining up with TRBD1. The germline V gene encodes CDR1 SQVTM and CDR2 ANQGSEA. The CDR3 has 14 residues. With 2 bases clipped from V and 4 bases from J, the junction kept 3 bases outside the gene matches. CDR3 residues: CSVETGTGNQPQHF. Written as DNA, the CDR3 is TGCAGCGTTGAAACCGGGACAGGGAATCAGCCCCAGCATTTT.

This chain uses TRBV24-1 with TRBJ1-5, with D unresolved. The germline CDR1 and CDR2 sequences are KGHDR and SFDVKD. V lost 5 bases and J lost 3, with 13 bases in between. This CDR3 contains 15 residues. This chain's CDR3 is CATSAPSRLNQPQHF. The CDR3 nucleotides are TGTGCCACCAGTGCCCCCAGTCGACTCAATCAGCCCCAGCATTTT.

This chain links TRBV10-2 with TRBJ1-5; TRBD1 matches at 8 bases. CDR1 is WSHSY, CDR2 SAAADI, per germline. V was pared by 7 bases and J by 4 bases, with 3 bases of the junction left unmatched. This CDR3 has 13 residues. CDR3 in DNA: TGCGCCAGCACAGGACAGGGTAATCAGCCCCAGCATTTT. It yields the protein CASTGQGNQPQHF.

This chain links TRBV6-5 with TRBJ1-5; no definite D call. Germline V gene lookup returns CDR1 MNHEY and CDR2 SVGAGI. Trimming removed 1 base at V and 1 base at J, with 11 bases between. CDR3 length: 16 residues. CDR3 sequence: CASSYYGSGSNQPQHF. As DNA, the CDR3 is TGTGCCAGCAGTTACTATGGTAGCGGAAGCAATCAGCCCCAGCATTTT.

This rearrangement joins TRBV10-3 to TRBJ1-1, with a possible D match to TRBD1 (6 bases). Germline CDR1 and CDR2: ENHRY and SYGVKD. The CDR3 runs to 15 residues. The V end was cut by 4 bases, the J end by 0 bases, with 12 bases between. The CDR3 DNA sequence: TGTGCCATCAGTGGGGGGCAGATGCTGAACACTGAAGCTTTCTTT. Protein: CAISGGQMLNTEAFF.

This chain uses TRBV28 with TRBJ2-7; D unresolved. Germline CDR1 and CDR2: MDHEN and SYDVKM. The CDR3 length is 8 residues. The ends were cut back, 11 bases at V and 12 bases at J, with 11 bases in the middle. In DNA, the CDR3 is TGTGCCCACCGCGCGCGGTACTTC. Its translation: CAHRARYF.

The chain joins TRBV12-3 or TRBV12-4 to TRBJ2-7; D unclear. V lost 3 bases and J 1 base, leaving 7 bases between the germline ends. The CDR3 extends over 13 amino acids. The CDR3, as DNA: TGTGCCAGCAGTTTTCGGGTTTCCTACGAGCAGTACTTC. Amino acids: CASSFRVSYEQYF.

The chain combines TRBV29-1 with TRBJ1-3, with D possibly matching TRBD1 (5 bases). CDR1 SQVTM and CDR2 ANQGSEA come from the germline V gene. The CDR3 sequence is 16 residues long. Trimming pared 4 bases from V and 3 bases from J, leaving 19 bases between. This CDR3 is CSVGPSQADLGNTIYF. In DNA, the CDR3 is TGCAGCGTTGGGCCCTCACAGGCCGATCTTGGAAACACCATATATTTT. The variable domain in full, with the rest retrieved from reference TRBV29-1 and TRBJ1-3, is SAVISQKPSRDICQRGTSLTIQCQVDSQVTMMFWYRQQPGQSLTLIATANQGSEATYESGFVIDKFPISRPNLTFSTLTVSNMSPEDSSIYLCSVGPSQADLGNTIYFGEGSWLTVV.

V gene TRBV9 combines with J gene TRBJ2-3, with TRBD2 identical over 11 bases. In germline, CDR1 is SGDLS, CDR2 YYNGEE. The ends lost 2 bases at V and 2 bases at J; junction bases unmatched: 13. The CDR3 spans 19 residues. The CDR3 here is CASSVNRELAGVYTDTQYF. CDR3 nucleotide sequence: TGTGCCAGCAGCGTGAACCGGGAACTAGCGGGAGTGTACACAGATACGCAGTATTTT.

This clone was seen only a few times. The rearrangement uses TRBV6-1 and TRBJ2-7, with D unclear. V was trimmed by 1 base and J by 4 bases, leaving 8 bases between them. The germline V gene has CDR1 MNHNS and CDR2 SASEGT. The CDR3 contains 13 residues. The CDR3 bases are TGTGCCAGCAGTGAAGGAAGAGCTTACGAGCAGTACTTC. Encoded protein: CASSEGRAYEQYF.

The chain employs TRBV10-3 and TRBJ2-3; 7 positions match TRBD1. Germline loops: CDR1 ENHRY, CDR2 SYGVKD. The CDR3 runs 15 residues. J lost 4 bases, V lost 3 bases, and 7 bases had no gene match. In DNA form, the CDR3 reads TGTGCCATCAGTGATTTTAAGCAGGGGGCAGATACGCAGTATTTT. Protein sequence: CAISDFKQGADTQYF.

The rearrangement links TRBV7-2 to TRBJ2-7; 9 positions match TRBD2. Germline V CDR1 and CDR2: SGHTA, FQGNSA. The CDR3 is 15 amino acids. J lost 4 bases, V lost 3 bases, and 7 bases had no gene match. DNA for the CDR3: TGTGCCAGCAGCTTTTATGCGGGAGGGCCGTACGAGCAGTACTTC. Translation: CASSFYAGGPYEQYF.

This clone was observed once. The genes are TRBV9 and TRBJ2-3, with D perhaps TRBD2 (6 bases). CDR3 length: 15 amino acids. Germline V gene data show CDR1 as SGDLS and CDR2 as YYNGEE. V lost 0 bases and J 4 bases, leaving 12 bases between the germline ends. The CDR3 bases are TGTGCCAGCAGCGTAGTGGGACTTTTCGCAGATACGCAGTATTTT. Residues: CASSVVGLFADTQYF.

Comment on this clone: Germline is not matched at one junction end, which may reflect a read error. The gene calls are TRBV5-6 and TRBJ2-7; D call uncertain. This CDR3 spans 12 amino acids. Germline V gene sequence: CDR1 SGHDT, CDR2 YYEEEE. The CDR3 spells CASSLSSHEQYF. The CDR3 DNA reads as TGTGCCAGCAGCTTGAGCTCCCACGAGCAGTACTTC.

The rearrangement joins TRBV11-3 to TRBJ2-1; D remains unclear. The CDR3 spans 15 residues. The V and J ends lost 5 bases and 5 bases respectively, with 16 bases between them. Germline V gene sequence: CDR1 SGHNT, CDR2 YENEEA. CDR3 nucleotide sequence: TGTGCCAGCAGCGTGGGCCCGCCGAAAGACAATGAGCAGTTCTTC. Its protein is CASSVGPPKDNEQFF. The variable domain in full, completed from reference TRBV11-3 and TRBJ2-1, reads EAGVVQSPRYKIIEKKQPVAFWCNPISGHNTLYWYLQNLGQGPELLIRYENEEAVDDSQLPKDRFSAERLKGVDSTLKIQPAELGDSAVYLCASSVGPPKDNEQFFGPGTRLTVL.